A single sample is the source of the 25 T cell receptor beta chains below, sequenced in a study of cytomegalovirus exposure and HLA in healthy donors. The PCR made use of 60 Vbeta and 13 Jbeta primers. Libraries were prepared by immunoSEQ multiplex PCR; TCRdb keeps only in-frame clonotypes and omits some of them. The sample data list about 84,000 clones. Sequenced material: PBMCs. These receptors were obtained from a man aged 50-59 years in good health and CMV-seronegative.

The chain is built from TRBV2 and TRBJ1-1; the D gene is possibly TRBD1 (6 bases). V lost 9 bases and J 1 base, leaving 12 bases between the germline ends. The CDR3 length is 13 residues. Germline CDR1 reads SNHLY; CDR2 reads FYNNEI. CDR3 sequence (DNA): TGTGCCAGTCCCAAGGGACAGAACACTGAAGCTTTCTTT. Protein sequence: CASPKGQNTEAFF.

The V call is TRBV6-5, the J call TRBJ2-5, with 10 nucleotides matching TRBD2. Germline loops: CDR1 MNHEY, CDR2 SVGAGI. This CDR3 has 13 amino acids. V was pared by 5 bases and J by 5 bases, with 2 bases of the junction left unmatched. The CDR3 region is CASSLAGAETQYF. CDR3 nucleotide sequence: TGTGCCAGCAGTCTAGCGGGGGCTGAGACCCAGTACTTC.

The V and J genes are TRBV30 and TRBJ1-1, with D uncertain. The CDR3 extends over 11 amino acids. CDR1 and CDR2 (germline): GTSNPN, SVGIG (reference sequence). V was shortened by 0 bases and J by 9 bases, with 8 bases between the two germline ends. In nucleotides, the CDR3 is TGTGCCTGGAGTGTATCCCTTAAAGCTTTCTTT. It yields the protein CAWSVSLKAFF.

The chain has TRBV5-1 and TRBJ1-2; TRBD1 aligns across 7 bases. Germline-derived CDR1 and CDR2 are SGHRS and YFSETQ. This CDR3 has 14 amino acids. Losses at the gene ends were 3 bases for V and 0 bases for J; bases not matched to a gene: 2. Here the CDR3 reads CASSSGQPNYGYTF. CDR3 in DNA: TGCGCCAGCAGCTCGGGACAGCCTAACTATGGCTACACCTTC.

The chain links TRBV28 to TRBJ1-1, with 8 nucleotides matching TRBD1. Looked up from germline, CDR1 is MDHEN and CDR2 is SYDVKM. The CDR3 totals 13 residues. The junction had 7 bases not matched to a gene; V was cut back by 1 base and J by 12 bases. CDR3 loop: CASSLSGQGESFF. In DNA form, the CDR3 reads TGTGCCAGCAGTTTATCCGGACAGGGAGAGTCTTTCTTT.

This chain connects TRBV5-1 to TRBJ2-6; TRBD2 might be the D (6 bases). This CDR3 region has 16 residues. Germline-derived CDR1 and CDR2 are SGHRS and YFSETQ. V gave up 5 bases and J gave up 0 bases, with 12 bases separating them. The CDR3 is CASRLGGTSGANVLTF. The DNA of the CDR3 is TGCGCCAGCAGATTAGGAGGGACCTCTGGGGCCAACGTCCTGACTTTC.

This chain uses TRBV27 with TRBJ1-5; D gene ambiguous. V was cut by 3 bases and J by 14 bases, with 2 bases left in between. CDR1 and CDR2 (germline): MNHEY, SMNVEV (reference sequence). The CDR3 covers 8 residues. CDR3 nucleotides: TGTGCCAGCAGTTTTAAGCATTTT. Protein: CASSFKHF.

The CDR3 sequence is CASSVTGEQFF. The CDR3 DNA is TGTGCCAGCAGCGTAACAGGGGAGCAGTTCTTC. The gene calls are TRBV9 and TRBJ2-1; D perhaps matches TRBD1 (6 bases). Germline lookup yields CDR1 SGDLS and CDR2 YYNGEE. Trimming removed 1 base at V and 10 bases at J, with 6 bases between. The CDR3 is 11 residues long.

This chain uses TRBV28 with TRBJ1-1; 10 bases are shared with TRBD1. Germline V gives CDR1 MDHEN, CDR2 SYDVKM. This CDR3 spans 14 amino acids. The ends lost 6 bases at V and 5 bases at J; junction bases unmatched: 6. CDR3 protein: CASRTTGGWTEAFF. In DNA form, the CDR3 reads TGTGCCAGCAGAACGACAGGGGGCTGGACTGAAGCTTTCTTT.

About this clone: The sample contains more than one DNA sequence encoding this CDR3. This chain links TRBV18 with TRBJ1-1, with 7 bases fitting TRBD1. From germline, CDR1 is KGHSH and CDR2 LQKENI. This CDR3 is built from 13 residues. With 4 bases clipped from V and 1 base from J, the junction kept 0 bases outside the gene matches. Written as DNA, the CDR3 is TGTGCCAGCTCACGGGACAGGAACACTGAAGCTTTCTTT. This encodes CASSRDRNTEAFF.

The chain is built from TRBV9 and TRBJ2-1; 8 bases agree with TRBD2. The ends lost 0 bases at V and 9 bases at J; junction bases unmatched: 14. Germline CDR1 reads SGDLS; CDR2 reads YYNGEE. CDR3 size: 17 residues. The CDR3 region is CASSVDPGGGLGVEQFF. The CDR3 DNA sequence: TGTGCCAGCAGCGTAGACCCGGGGGGGGGCTTAGGTGTTGAGCAGTTCTTC.

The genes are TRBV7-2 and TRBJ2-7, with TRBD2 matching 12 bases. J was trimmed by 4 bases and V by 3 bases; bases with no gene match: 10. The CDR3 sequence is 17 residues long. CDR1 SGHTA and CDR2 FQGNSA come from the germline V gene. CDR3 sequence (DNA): TGTGCCAGCAGCTTCCCTAGCGGGGGGGCCAGTTTATACGAGCAGTACTTC. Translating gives CASSFPSGGASLYEQYF.

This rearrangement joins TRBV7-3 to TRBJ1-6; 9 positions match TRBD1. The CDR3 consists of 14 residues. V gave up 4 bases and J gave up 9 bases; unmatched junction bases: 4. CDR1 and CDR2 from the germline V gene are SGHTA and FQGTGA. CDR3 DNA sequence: TGTGCCAGCAGCTCGACAGGGGGGGGTTCACCCCTCCACTTT. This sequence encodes CASSSTGGGSPLHF.

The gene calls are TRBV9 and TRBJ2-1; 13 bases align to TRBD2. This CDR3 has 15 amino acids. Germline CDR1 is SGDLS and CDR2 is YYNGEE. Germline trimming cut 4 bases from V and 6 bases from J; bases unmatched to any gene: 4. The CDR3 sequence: CASSNRLAGGNEQFF. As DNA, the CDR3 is TGTGCCAGCAGCAACAGACTAGCGGGGGGCAATGAGCAGTTCTTC.

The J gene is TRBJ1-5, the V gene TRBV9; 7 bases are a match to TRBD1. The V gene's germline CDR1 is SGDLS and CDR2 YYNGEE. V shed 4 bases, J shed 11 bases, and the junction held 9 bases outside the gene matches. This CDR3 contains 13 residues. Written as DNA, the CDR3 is TGTGCCAGCAGCCCCACCGTCCAGGGGGCCCAGCATTTT. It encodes CASSPTVQGAQHF.

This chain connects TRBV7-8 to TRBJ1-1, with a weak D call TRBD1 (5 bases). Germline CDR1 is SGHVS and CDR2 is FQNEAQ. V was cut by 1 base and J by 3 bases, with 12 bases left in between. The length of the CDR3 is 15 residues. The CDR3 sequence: CASSLEAGSHTEAFF. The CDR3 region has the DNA TGTGCCAGCAGCTTAGAGGCAGGGTCACACACTGAAGCTTTCTTT. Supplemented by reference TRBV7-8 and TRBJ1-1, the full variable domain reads GAGVSQSPRYKVAKRGQDVALRCDPISGHVSLFWYQQALGQGPEFLTYFQNEAQLDKSGLPSDRFFAERPEGSVSTLKIQRTQQEDSAVYLCASSLEAGSHTEAFFGQGTRLTVV.

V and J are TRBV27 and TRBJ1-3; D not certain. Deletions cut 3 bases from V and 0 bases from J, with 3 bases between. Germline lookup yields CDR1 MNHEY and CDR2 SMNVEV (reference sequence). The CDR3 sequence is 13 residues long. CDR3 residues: CASSLSSGNTIYF. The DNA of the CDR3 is TGTGCCAGCAGTTTGAGCTCTGGAAACACCATATATTTT.

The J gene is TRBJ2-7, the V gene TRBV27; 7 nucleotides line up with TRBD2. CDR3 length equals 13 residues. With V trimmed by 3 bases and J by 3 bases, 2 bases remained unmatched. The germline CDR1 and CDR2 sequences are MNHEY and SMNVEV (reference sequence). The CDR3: CASSFGRGYEQYF. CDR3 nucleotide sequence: TGTGCCAGCAGTTTTGGGAGGGGCTACGAGCAGTACTTC.

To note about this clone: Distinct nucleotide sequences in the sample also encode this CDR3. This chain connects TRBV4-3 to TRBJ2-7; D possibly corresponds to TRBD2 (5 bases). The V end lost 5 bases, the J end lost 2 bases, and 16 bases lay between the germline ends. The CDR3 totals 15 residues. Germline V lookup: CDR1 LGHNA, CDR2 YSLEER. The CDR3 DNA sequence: TGCGCCAGCAGCTCCTACGCAGGACTGACCTACGAGCAGTACTTC. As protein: CASSSYAGLTYEQYF.

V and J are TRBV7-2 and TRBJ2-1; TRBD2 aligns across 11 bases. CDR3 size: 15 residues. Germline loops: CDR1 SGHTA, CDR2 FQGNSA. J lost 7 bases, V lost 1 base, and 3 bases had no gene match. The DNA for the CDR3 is TGTGCCAGCAGCTTAGGACTAGCGGGGTGGAATGAGCAGTTCTTC. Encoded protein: CASSLGLAGWNEQFF.

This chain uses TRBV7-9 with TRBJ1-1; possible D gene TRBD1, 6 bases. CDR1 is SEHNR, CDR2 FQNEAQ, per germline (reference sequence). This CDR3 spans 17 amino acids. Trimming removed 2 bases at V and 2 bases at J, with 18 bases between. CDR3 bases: TGTGCCAGCAGCTTAAGCCAGGGGTGGTTCGTCAACACTGAAGCTTTCTTT. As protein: CASSLSQGWFVNTEAFF.

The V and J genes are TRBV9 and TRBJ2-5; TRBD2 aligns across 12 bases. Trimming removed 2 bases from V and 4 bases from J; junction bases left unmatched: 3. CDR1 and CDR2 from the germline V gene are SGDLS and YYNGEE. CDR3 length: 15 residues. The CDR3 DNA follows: TGTGCCAGCAGCGTCGGACTAGCGGGAAGAGAGACCCAGTACTTC. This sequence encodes CASSVGLAGRETQYF.

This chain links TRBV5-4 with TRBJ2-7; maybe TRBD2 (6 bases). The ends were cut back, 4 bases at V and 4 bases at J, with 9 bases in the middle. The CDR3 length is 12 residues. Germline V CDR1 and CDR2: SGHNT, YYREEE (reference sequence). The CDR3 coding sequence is TGTGCCAGCAGCCCCGGAGGGTACGAGCAGTACTTC. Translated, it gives CASSPGGYEQYF.

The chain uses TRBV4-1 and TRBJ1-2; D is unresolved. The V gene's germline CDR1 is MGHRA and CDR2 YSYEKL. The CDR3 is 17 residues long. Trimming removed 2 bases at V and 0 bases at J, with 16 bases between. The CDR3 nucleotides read TGCGCCAGCAGCCAACTACAGCAAACCGAAACTAACTATGGCTACACCTTC. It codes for CASSQLQQTETNYGYTF.

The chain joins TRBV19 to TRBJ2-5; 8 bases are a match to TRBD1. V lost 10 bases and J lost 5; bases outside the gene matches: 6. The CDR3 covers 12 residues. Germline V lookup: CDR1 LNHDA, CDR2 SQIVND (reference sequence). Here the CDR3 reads CATGTGRETQYF. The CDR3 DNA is TGTGCCACCGGGACAGGTCGGGAGACCCAGTACTTC. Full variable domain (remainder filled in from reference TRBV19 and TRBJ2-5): DGGITQSPKYLFRKEGQNVTLSCEQNLNHDAMYWYRQDPGQGLRLIYYSQIVNDFQKGDIAEGYSVSREKKESFPLTVTSAQKNPTAFYLCATGTGRETQYFGPGTRLLVL.